This TCR beta chain stems from a study of T cell repertoires in cytomegalovirus infection. Study overall: Both CMV infection and a matching HLA type were indicated by public TCR beta signatures.

The study's findings and limits: The cumulative frequency of public TCR beta families distinguished individuals who carried CMV together with the relevant HLA. CMV-specific TCR beta clonotypes restricted by HLA-C were the ones dominating the ex vivo response.

As concerns this clonotype: The target antigen is unknown.

The CDR3 totals 15 residues. The V and J ends lost 2 bases and 6 bases, in that order; junction bases with no gene match: 8. Germline V gene lookup returns CDR1 LGHDT and CDR2 YNNKEL (reference sequence). TCRdb called the reads again in MiXCR, with one record for every CDR3 protein. This sample has some 270,000 distinct CDR3 sequences, with approximately 17% found just once. The chain couples TRBV3-1 to TRBJ2-5; 8 nucleotides line up with TRBD2. The sample taken for sequencing was CD8+ T cells from PBMCs. This sequence was found in a human donor in good health (CMV status not recorded). Some clones in this sample may be carry-over from other donors' samples. The CDR3 reads CASSQQRGGLKTQYF. CDR3 bases: TGTGCCAGCAGCCAACAACGGGGGGGCCTCAAGACCCAGTACTTC.